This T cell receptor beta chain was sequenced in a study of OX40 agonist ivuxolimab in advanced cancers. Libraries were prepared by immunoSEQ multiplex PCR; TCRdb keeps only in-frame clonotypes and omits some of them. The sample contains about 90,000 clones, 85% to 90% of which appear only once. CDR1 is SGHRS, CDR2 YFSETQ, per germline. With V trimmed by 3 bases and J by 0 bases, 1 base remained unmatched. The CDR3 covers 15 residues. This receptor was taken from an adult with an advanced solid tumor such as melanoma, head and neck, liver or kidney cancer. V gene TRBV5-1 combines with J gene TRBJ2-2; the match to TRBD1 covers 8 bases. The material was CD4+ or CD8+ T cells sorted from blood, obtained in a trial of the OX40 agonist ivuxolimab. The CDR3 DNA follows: TGCGCCAGCAGCTCGGGACAGGCGAACACCGGGGAGCTGTTTTTT. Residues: CASSSGQANTGELFF.